This T cell receptor beta chain was identified during a study of shared clonotypes between healthy human individuals. General study findings and limits: Clonotypes shared by all four donors outscored non-shared clonotypes in generation probability. Across a handful of donors, naive CD4 shared around 5.1%, naive CD8 3.5% to 4%, memory CD4 roughly 2.4%, memory CD8 around 0.36%.

On sorted subsets, replicate PCRs used 200 to 250 ng DNA, or around 30,000 T cell genomes. TCRdb's copy holds only in-frame clones and misses some; the assay was immunoSEQ multiplex PCR. The data contain roughly 2.5 million clones, roughly 92% of them singletons. To note about this clone: Its antigen is not identified.

In germline, CDR1 is MDHEN, CDR2 SYDVKM. The V end was cut by 2 bases, the J end by 6 bases, with 5 bases between. This CDR3 region has 12 residues. The sample comprised naive CD4+ T cells sorted from blood. Subset meaning: CD45RA+ positively selected. This sequence originates from a man younger than 35 in good health. The V call is TRBV28, the J call TRBJ1-5; no clear D. CDR3 in amino acids: CASSLVLQPQHF. The CDR3 DNA follows: TGTGCCAGCAGTTTAGTTCTTCAGCCCCAGCATTTT.